This T cell receptor beta chain was identified in a study of blood T cell repertoires in COVID-19. Study-level background: The United States, Italy and Spain were the sources of the acute and convalescent COVID-19 samples. T cells, B-cell-depleted T cells, or PBMCs provided the cDNA or gDNA that served as material.

Repertoires were generated with immunoSEQ multiplex PCR, while TCRdb's copy carries only in-frame clones and drops some. The sample carries some 310,000 clones, about 90% recorded once. Germline CDR1 is MNHEY and CDR2 is SVGEGT. The CDR3 has 11 residues. The germline V and J ends were trimmed by 2 bases and 11 bases, with 9 bases remaining between them. The chain combines TRBV6-2 or TRBV6-3 with TRBJ1-2; D not resolved. Sequencing was performed on peripheral blood. The origin of this receptor is a woman aged 35 to 49 with COVID-19, enrolled during active disease. DNA of the CDR3: TGTGCCAGCAGTTACCAGCGGTTGTACACCTTC. Protein: CASSYQRLYTF.